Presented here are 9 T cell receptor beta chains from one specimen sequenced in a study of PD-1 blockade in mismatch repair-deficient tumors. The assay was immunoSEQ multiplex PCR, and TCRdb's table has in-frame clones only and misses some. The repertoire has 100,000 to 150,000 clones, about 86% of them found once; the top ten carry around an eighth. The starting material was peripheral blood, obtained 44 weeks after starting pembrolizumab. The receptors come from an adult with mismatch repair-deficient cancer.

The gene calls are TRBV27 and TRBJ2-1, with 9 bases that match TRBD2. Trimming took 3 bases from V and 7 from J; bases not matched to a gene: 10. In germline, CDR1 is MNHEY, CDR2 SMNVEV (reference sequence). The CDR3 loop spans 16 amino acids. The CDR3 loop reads CASSLQLAGSQNEQFF. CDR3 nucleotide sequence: TGTGCCAGCAGTTTGCAACTAGCGGGTTCTCAGAATGAGCAGTTCTTC.

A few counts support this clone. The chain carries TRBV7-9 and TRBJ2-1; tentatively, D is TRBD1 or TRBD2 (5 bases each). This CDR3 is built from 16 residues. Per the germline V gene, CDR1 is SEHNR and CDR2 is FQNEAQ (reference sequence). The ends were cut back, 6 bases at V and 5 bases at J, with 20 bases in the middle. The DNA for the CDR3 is TGTGCCAGCAGGTTGACCCTGGGGACCTTAGACAATGAGCAGTTCTTC. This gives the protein CASRLTLGTLDNEQFF.

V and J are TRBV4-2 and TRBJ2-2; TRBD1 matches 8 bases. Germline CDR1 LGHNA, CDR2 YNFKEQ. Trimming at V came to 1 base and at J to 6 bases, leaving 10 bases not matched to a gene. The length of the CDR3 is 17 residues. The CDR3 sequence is CASSQGDRLSLSGELFF. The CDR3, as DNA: TGTGCCAGCAGCCAAGGGGACAGGCTTAGCTTGTCCGGGGAGCTGTTTTTT.

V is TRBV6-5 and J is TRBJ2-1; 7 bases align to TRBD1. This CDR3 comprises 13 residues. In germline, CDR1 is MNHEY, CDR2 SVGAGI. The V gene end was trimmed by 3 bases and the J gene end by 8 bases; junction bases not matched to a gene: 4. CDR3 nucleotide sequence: TGTGCCAGCAGTTATTACAGGGGCGATGAGCAGTTCTTC. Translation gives CASSYYRGDEQFF.

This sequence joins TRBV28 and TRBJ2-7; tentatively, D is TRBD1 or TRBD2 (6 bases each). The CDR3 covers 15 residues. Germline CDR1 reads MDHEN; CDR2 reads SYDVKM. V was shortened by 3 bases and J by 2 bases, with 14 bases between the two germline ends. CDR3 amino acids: CASSFDRTITYEQYF. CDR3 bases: TGTGCCAGCAGTTTTGACAGGACTATTACCTACGAGCAGTACTTC.

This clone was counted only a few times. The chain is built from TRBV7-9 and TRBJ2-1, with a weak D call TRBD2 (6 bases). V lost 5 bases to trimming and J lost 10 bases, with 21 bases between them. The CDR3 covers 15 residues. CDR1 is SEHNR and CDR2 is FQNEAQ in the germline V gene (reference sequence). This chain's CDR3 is CASSTTPGLNPEQFF. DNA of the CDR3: TGTGCCAGCAGCACGACCCCGGGACTTAACCCAGAGCAGTTCTTC.

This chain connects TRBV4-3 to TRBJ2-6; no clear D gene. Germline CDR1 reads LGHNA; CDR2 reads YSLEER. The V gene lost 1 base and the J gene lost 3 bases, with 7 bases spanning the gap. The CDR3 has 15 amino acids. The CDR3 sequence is CASSQGPDGANVLTF. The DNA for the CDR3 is TGCGCCAGCAGCCAAGGGCCCGATGGGGCCAACGTCCTGACTTTC.

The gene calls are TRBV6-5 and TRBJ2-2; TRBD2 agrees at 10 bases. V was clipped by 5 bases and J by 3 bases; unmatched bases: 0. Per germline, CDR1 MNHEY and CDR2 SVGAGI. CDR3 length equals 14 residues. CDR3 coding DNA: TGTGCCAGCAGTCTAGCGGGAGACACCGGGGAGCTGTTTTTT. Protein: CASSLAGDTGELFF.

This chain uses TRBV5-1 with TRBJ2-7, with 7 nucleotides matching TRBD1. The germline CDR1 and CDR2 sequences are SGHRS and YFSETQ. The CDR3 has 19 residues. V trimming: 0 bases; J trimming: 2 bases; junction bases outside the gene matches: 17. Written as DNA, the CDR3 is TGCGCCAGCAGCTTGGATTTCGATACCCCCCGGGACAGAACCTACGAGCAGTACTTC. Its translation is CASSLDFDTPRDRTYEQYF.